The T cell receptor (beta chain) under discussion was sequenced for a study of blood T cells in healthy people across ages. Study observations and caveats: Donors of long life had a larger count of naive CD4+ cells and greater diversity than aged donors.

The sample providers were healthy Caucasian people from Russia, aged roughly 6 to 95. Every sample had a minimum of 6.5 million PBMCs isolated. It was with a sample-barcoded 5' primer and a J-beta primer mix that a second PCR of roughly 7 to 12 cycles was run. TCRdb called the 5' RACE reads again in MiXCR, with one record for every CDR3 protein. The data hold 650,000 to 1,000,000 distinct CDR3 sequences, with under 40% observed a single time. CDR3 length: 13 amino acids. V gave up 6 bases and J gave up 13 bases; unmatched junction bases: 8. Germline V CDR1 and CDR2: ENHRY, SYGVKD. As concerns this clonotype: What it binds is not known.

The V and J genes are TRBV10-3 and TRBJ2-4; 11 positions match TRBD2. Sequencing used blood. The receptor comes from a man between 18 and 29 years old in good health. CDR3 sequence reads: CAIRGLADNEQYF. The CDR3 DNA sequence: TGTGCCATCAGGGGACTAGCGGACAATGAGCAGTACTTC.